The 12 T cell receptor beta chains reported below all come from one sample, sequenced in a study of CD8+CD57+ T cells in acquired aplastic anemia. Genomic DNA was employed as the template in profiling TCR beta VDJ and CDR3. TCRdb called the reads again in MiXCR, with one record for every CDR3 protein. The sample shows about 130,000 distinct CDR3 sequences, 48% of them seen only once. Sequencing was done on a sample of sorted CD4+, CD8+, or CD8+CD57+ T cells (not recorded which) from PBMCs. These receptors were collected from a human donor in good health, serving as a control.

This clonotype was seen many times. J is TRBJ1-1 and V is TRBV5-1, with D perhaps TRBD1 (6 bases). The V end lost 0 bases, the J end lost 11 bases, and 17 bases lay between the germline ends. The V gene's germline CDR1 is SGHRS and CDR2 YFSETQ. There are 14 residues in the CDR3. DNA of the CDR3: TGCGCCAGCAGCTTGGGTGCCGACAGGTTTGGCGCTTTCTTT. Protein: CASSLGADRFGAFF.

The genes are TRBV20-1 and TRBJ1-2, with 7 bases fitting TRBD1. Unmatched junction bases numbered 10, after V lost 4 bases and J lost 2 bases. This CDR3 region has 15 residues. CDR1 and CDR2 (germline): DFQATT, SNEGSKA (reference sequence). CDR3 nucleotide sequence: TGCAGTGCTACCCCAGTACCAGGGGGGAACTATGGCTACACCTTC. This translates into CSATPVPGGNYGYTF.

The chain links TRBV4-1 to TRBJ1-2; D is undetermined. Trimming took off 0 bases at V and 5 bases at J, with 13 bases between the two ends. The CDR3 extends over 15 amino acids. The germline CDR1 and CDR2 sequences are MGHRA and YSYEKL. CDR3 DNA sequence: TGCGCCAGCAGCCAAGACTTGGGAGGGCAGTATGGCTACACCTTC. Amino acids: CASSQDLGGQYGYTF.

The CDR3 DNA is TGTGCCAGCAGCTTTGGTAGCCCCTACGAGCAGTACTTC. Amino acid sequence: CASSFGSPYEQYF. The chain couples TRBV7-9 to TRBJ2-7; unclear D gene. Per the germline V gene, CDR1 is SEHNR and CDR2 is FQNEAQ (reference sequence). The CDR3 covers 13 residues. V gave up 3 bases and J gave up 2 bases, with 8 bases separating them.

The chain carries TRBV2 and TRBJ2-1, with 7 bases aligning to TRBD2. Germline CDR1 is SNHLY and CDR2 is FYNNEI. This CDR3 is 17 amino acids long. The J segment lost 2 bases and the V segment lost 2 bases, leaving 9 bases of the junction unmatched. In DNA, the CDR3 is TGTGCCAGCAGTGAAACCGCCGAGCGGGGCCCCTACAATGAGCAGTTCTTC. This codes for CASSETAERGPYNEQFF.

This clonotype was counted at least ten times. The CDR3 DNA is TGTGCCAGCAGCCCTCCAGTGGCCAATTACGAGCAGTACTTC. Translation: CASSPPVANYEQYF. The chain carries TRBV7-9 and TRBJ2-7; no reliable D call. This CDR3 comprises 14 residues. Germline V lookup: CDR1 SEHNR, CDR2 FQNEAQ (reference sequence). Trimming cost V 5 bases and J 4 bases, with 15 bases left between them.

This chain uses TRBV20-1 with TRBJ2-7; 8 bases are a match to TRBD1. Trimming took 6 bases from V and 3 from J; bases not matched to a gene: 13. Germline V gene data show CDR1 as DFQATT and CDR2 as SNEGSKA (reference sequence). The CDR3 has 15 amino acids. The CDR3 bases are TGCAGTGCCCCTAATCCCGGGACAGGACTCTACGAGCAGTACTTC. This sequence encodes CSAPNPGTGLYEQYF.

The V and J genes are TRBV2 and TRBJ1-5; 7 nucleotides agree with TRBD1. Germline V gene lookup returns CDR1 SNHLY and CDR2 FYNNEI. The junction had 12 bases not matched to a gene; V was cut back by 6 bases and J by 7 bases. The CDR3 is 15 residues long. CDR3: CASSPAPDRDQPQHF. The CDR3 DNA follows: TGTGCCAGCAGCCCCGCCCCAGACAGGGACCAGCCCCAGCATTTT. Looking up the rest from reference TRBV2 and TRBJ1-5 gives the full variable domain: EPEVTQTPSHQVTQMGQEVILRCVPISNHLYFYWYRQILGQKVEFLVSFYNNEISEKSEIFDDQFSVERPDGSNFTLKIRSTKLEDSAMYFCASSPAPDRDQPQHFGDGTRLSIL.

About this clonotype: A read error is possible here, since a much larger clone lies one base away. This rearrangement joins TRBV6-5 to TRBJ1-4; TRBD1 matches 9 bases. Per the germline V gene, CDR1 is MNHEY and CDR2 is SVGAGI. The CDR3 has 17 amino acids. Here the CDR3 reads CASSYGTGRRRNEKLSF. CDR3 coding DNA: TGTGCCAGCAGTTACGGGACAGGGAGGAGGAGAAATGAAAAACTGTCTTTT.

This clonotype appeared many times. The chain links TRBV19 to TRBJ2-1; no clear D gene. V lost 4 bases, J lost 6 bases, and 10 bases lay in between. The CDR3 extends over 13 amino acids. Germline V gene lookup returns CDR1 LNHDA and CDR2 SQIVND (reference sequence). The CDR3 DNA reads TGTGCCAGTAGTACCCCGAGACGCAATGAGCAGTTCTTC. Protein: CASSTPRRNEQFF.

This sequence joins TRBV25-1 and TRBJ2-7; D may be TRBD1 (6 bases). The CDR3 has 13 residues. The V gene's germline CDR1 is MGHDK and CDR2 SYGVNS. V lost 5 bases, J lost 3 bases, and 11 bases lay in between. Written as DNA, the CDR3 is TGTGCCAGCAGTTCCGGGACACGCTACGAGCAGTACTTC. It specifies CASSSGTRYEQYF.

The rearrangement uses TRBV20-1 and TRBJ2-7; D might be TRBD2 (5 bases). This CDR3 region has 12 residues. Germline CDR1 reads DFQATT; CDR2 reads SNEGSKA (reference sequence). V lost 3 bases, J lost 3 bases, and 9 bases lay in between. CDR3 nucleotides: TGCAGTGCTAGTCGAGCGGACTACGAGCAGTACTTC. Translated: CSASRADYEQYF.